A single TCR beta chain is shown here with its context. The data derive from a study of blood T cell repertoires in COVID-19. Study summary: Sites across the United States, Italy and Spain contributed samples from acute and convalescent COVID-19.

Germline values: CDR1 SGHNT, CDR2 YENEEA. The CDR3 totals 13 residues. V shed 6 bases and J shed 4 bases, with 10 bases lying between them. Assay used: immunoSEQ multiplex PCR; TCRdb lists only in-frame clones, some missing. The sample yields fewer than 120,000 clones, 70% to 90% seen once. This clonotype originated in a human donor in a cohort sampled during active COVID-19. The chain has TRBV11-3 and TRBJ2-1, with D possibly matching TRBD1 (5 bases). Sequencing used peripheral blood. The CDR3 region has the DNA TGTGCCAGCAGTTCAGGGCTTTACAATGAGCAGTTCTTC. Its translation: CASSSGLYNEQFF.